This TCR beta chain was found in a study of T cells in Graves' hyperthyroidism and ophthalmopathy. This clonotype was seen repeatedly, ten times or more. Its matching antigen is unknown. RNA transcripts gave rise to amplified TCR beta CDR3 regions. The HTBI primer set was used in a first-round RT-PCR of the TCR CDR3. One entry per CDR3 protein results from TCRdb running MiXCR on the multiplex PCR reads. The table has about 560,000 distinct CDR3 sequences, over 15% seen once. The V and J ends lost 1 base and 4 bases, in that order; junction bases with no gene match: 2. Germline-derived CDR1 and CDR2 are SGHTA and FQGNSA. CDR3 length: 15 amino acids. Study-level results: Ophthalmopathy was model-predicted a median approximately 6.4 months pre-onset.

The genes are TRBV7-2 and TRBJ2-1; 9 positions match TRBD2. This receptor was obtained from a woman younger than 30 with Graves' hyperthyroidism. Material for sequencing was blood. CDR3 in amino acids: CASSLDSGGYNEQFF. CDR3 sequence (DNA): TGTGCCAGCAGCTTAGATAGCGGGGGATACAATGAGCAGTTCTTC.